A selection of T cell receptor beta chains follows, all from one sample in a study of OX40 agonist ivuxolimab in advanced cancers. TCRdb keeps only in-frame clones here, not all; method: immunoSEQ multiplex PCR. In the table there are some 30,000 clones, around nine tenths of which are singletons. Source: CD4+ or CD8+ T cells sorted from blood, taken in a trial of the OX40 agonist ivuxolimab. These receptors originate from an adult with an advanced solid tumor such as melanoma, head and neck, liver or kidney cancer. CDR3s include the opening cysteine and the closing phenylalanine or tryptophan. The D gene is left open where the match is weak. Rows give clone size only sometimes, using once, few, many, or a class for an expanded clone.

abundance	d_gene	v_gene	len	j_gene	CDR3nt	CDR3aa
-	TRBD1	TRBV9	19	TRBJ1-3	TGTGCCAGCAGCGTATACTTTGGGGACAGCGACCACTCTGGAAACACCATATATTTT	CASSVYFGDSDHSGNTIYF
-	TRBD2	TRBV5-1	17	TRBJ2-2	TGCGCCAGCAGCCGTGAGGGACTAGCGGGAGGGACCGGGGAGCTGTTTTTT	CASSREGLAGGTGELFF
-	TRBD1	TRBV29-1	15	TRBJ2-3	TGCAGCGTGCCAGCTCAAGGACAGGGTTCGGATACGCAGTATTTT	CSVPAQGQGSDTQYF
-	TRBD1	TRBV5-5	15	TRBJ2-1	TGTGCCAGCAGCTATTCTCCTGGGACAGGGGATGAGCAGTTCTTC	CASSYSPGTGDEQFF
-	-	TRBV27	11	TRBJ2-1	TGTGCCAGCAGGCGAAGGGGTGAGCAGTTCTTC	CASRRRGEQFF
-	-	TRBV28	13	TRBJ1-6	TGTGCCAGCAGTTTGCCCAACCCCTTACCCCTCCACTTT	CASSLPNPLPLHF
few	-	TRBV2	17	TRBJ2-7	TGTGCCAGCAGTGAAGGGGCTGGGTCTCCTCTTCCCTACGAGCAGTACTTC	CASSEGAGSPLPYEQYF
-	-	TRBV6-5	15	TRBJ2-7	TGTGCCAGCAGCCCCTCCGATCGATTGAGCTACGAGCAGTACTTC	CASSPSDRLSYEQYF
-	TRBD2	TRBV27	15	TRBJ2-7	TGTGCCAGCAGTCCGGGACTAGTATCCGCCTACGAGCAGTACTTC	CASSPGLVSAYEQYF
-	TRBD2	TRBV28	16	TRBJ2-7	TGTGCCAGCACAGGTATGAGCGGGAGGTCCTCCTACGAGCAGTACTTC	CASTGMSGRSSYEQYF
-	-	TRBV19	12	TRBJ1-5	TGTGCCAGTAGTATAGAAGTGTCGGCCCAGCATTTT	CASSIEVSAQHF
-	-	TRBV19	14	TRBJ1-5	TGTGCCAGTAGCCGAGGGGCCACTTCCCCAGCCCAGCATTTT	CASSRGATSPAQHF
-	TRBD2	TRBV7-3	15	TRBJ2-3	TGTGCCAGCAGCGCCCGCGGGGGGGGCACAGATACGCAGTATTTT	CASSARGGGTDTQYF
-	-	TRBV29-1	12	TRBJ2-5	TGCAGCGTTGTGGCAGTAGGAGAGACCCAGTACTTC	CSVVAVGETQYF
-	TRBD2	TRBV5-6	16	TRBJ2-2	TGTGCCAGCAGCACTCCTAGCGGGGGGGCCGGCGGGGAGCTGTTTTTT	CASSTPSGGAGGELFF
-	TRBD2	TRBV19	17	TRBJ2-1	TGTGCCAGTAGTATATTTGGGGGACTAGTTTCCTACAATGAGCAGTTCTTC	CASSIFGGLVSYNEQFF
-	-	TRBV28	14	TRBJ1-1	TGTGCCAGCAGAAGTGAGGGACGGTACACTGAAGCTTTCTTT	CASRSEGRYTEAFF
-	-	TRBV5-6	16	TRBJ1-1	TGTGCCAGCAGCTTGTGGGGAGGGGTGGGGGCCACTGAAGCTTTCTTT	CASSLWGGVGATEAFF
-	TRBD1	TRBV6-5	16	TRBJ1-6	TGTGCCAGCAGTTACCGACTGGACAGGGCTAATTCACCCCTCCACTTT	CASSYRLDRANSPLHF
-	TRBD1	TRBV5-1	18	TRBJ2-5	TGCGCCAGCAGCCTACGACCCCCGGGACAGGGCCTCCAAGAGACCCAGTACTTC	CASSLRPPGQGLQETQYF
-	-	TRBV5-5	14	TRBJ2-7	TGTGCCAGCAGCTTACCTCTGTCCACACTCCCGAAGTACTTC	CASSLPLSTLPKYF
-	-	TRBV6-5	13	TRBJ2-7	TGTGCCAGCAGCTGGAGACTAGTCTACGAGCAGTACTTC	CASSWRLVYEQYF
-	TRBD1	TRBV7-2	14	TRBJ2-5	TGTGCCAGCAGCCCCAGGGGGTTCCAAGAGACCCAGTACTTC	CASSPRGFQETQYF
-	-	TRBV9	15	TRBJ1-4	TGTGCCAGCAGCGTAGGGGTTGCAACTAATGAAAAACTGTTTTTT	CASSVGVATNEKLFF
few	-	TRBV6-1	15	TRBJ1-2	TGTGCCAGCAGTGAAAAGGGGGGATTGGGGTATGGCTACACCTTC	CASSEKGGLGYGYTF
-	TRBD2	TRBV7-9	14	TRBJ2-3	TGTGCCATTCCACTAGCGGGGGACCACAGATACGCAGTATTT	CAIPLAGDHRYAVF
once	TRBD2	TRBV7-9	17	TRBJ2-3	TGTGCCAGCAGCGCACTGGCGAGGGCGGGAGGCACAGATACGCAGTATTTT	CASSALARAGGTDTQYF
-	TRBD2	TRBV29-1	15	TRBJ2-1	TGCAGCGTTGCGTCGAGGCGGGGGGGCCGCAATGAGCAGTTCTTC	CSVASRRGGRNEQFF
-	-	TRBV6-6	15	TRBJ1-1	TGTGCCAGCAGTTACTCGACGTCGGGGGGCACTGAAGCTTTCTTT	CASSYSTSGGTEAFF
once	TRBD1	TRBV7-9	14	TRBJ1-6	TGTGCCAGCAGCCCCGGGACAGATAATTCACCCCTCCACTTT	CASSPGTDNSPLHF
-	TRBD1	TRBV4-2	15	TRBJ2-5	TGTGCCAGCAGCCCAGCAGGGACAGGGCAAGAGACCCAGTACTTC	CASSPAGTGQETQYF
-	TRBD1	TRBV6-5	14	TRBJ2-7	TGTGCCAGCAGTGGGACAGGGGGTCGCTACGAGCAGTACTTC	CASSGTGGRYEQYF
once	-	TRBV5-1	15	TRBJ1-4	TGCGCCAGCAGCTTTACCCCGGGTCTTGGGGAAAAACTGTTTTTT	CASSFTPGLGEKLFF
few	-	TRBV27	14	TRBJ2-5	TGTGCCAGCAGTTTCAGGAGGGGCAGCGAGACCCAGTACTTC	CASSFRRGSETQYF
-	TRBD1	TRBV19	14	TRBJ1-5	TGTGCCAGTAGTCCGACAGGGGGCTCTAAGCCCCAGCATTTT	CASSPTGGSKPQHF
-	TRBD2	TRBV27	15	TRBJ2-1	TGTGCCAGCAGAGGTAGCGGGAGGGCCTACAATGAGCAGTTCTTC	CASRGSGRAYNEQFF
-	-	TRBV6-5	11	TRBJ2-1	TGTGCCAGCAGCGCCGGGACTTCGCAGTTCTTC	CASSAGTSQFF
-	-	TRBV5-4	13	TRBJ2-1	TGTGCCAGCAGCTCCCAGCAGTACAATGAGCAGTTCTTC	CASSSQQYNEQFF
-	-	TRBV4-1	14	TRBJ2-5	TGCGCCAGCAGCCAAGATTTGGTGGGCGAGACCCAGTACTTC	CASSQDLVGETQYF
-	TRBD2	TRBV27	16	TRBJ2-5	TGTGCCAGCAGTTTATTGACTAGCGGGGGTCAAGAGACCCAGTACTTC	CASSLLTSGGQETQYF
-	-	TRBV10-1	16	TRBJ1-1	TGCGCCAGCAGCAATAACACTGGTTTGGGTCGGACTGAAGCTTTCTTT	CASSNNTGLGRTEAFF
few	-	TRBV6-6	14	TRBJ1-3	TGTGCCAGCAACCCAGGGTCATCTGGAAACACCATATATTTT	CASNPGSSGNTIYF
-	-	TRBV5-4	14	TRBJ1-1	TGTGCCAGCAGCCGACAGTTAATGAACACTGAAGCTTTCTTT	CASSRQLMNTEAFF
-	TRBD1	TRBV10-3	13	TRBJ1-2	TGTGCCATCAGTGGGGACAGGAACTATGGCTACACCTTC	CAISGDRNYGYTF
-	-	TRBV5-1	15	TRBJ2-2	TGCGCCAGCACGTTAGCAACCCAGAACACCGGGGAGCTGTTTTTT	CASTLATQNTGELFF
-	TRBD2	TRBV9	19	TRBJ2-3	TGTGCCAGCAGCGTAGAAACAAGGACTAGCAGTACCCCCACAGATACGCAGTATTTT	CASSVETRTSSTPTDTQYF
-	-	TRBV6-1	14	TRBJ1-2	TGTGCCAGCAGTGACGTTGGTGGACGATATGGCTACACCTTC	CASSDVGGRYGYTF
-	TRBD1	TRBV28	13	TRBJ2-5	TGTGCCAGTCGCTACAGGGGAAGGGAGACCCAGTACTTC	CASRYRGRETQYF
-	-	TRBV28	13	TRBJ1-2	TGTGCCAGCAGTTCCCTGGGACACTATGGCTACACCTTC	CASSSLGHYGYTF
-	TRBD1	TRBV6-1	14	TRBJ1-4	TGTGCCAGCAGTTTGGGACAGGCATGGGAAAAACTGTTTTTT	CASSLGQAWEKLFF
few	-	TRBV28	13	TRBJ1-2	TGTGCCAGCAGCACCTCAGACAGCCTAGGCTACACCTTC	CASSTSDSLGYTF
-	TRBD2	TRBV10-1	17	TRBJ2-3	TGCGCCAGCAGTGAGTCGGTCTTTAGCGGGGGAGGAGATACGCAGTATTTT	CASSESVFSGGGDTQYF
-	TRBD1	TRBV14	16	TRBJ2-5	TGTGCCAGCAGCCAAGATGTCGGACAGGGGGTAAAGACCCAGTACTTC	CASSQDVGQGVKTQYF
few	TRBD1	TRBV6-5	15	TRBJ1-1	TGTGCCAGCAGCTCTCCGGACAGGGGAAACACTGAAGCTTTCTTT	CASSSPDRGNTEAFF
-	-	TRBV2	13	TRBJ1-5	TGTGCCAGCAAGGTCGTCAGAGATCAGCCCCAGCATTTT	CASKVVRDQPQHF
-	-	TRBV5-1	11	TRBJ2-5	TGCGCCAGCTCGTACCAAGAGACCCAGTACTTC	CASSYQETQYF
-	TRBD2	TRBV7-8	16	TRBJ2-1	TGTGCCAGCAGCTTGGGGCGGGAGGGCTTATACAATGAGCAGTTCTTC	CASSLGREGLYNEQFF
once	TRBD1	TRBV27	15	TRBJ1-2	TGTGCCAGCAGTCCCTCTCCGCAGGGGGGATATGGCTACACCTTC	CASSPSPQGGYGYTF
-	TRBD2	TRBV7-6	14	TRBJ2-7	TGTGCCAGCAGCTTAGTAGCGGGGGACTACGAGCAGTACTTC	CASSLVAGDYEQYF